Shown below are 17 T cell receptor beta chains from a single sample sequenced in a study of blood T cells in healthy people across ages. Alongside a J-beta primer mix, a sample-barcoded 5' primer served in a second PCR lasting roughly 6 to 11 cycles. TCRdb processed the 5' RACE reads anew with MiXCR; each CDR3 protein has one entry. The repertoire holds some 900,000 distinct CDR3 sequences, with about 48% as singletons. The source material was blood. Every receptor here comes from a man in his thirties or forties in good health.

This sequence joins TRBV30 and TRBJ1-5; no firm D call. Germline V gives CDR1 GTSNPN, CDR2 SVGIG (reference sequence). This CDR3 spans 14 amino acids. V gave up 0 bases and J gave up 2 bases, with 8 bases separating them. Written as DNA, the CDR3 is TGTGCCTGGAGTGTTCTTAACGGCAATCAGCCCCAGCATTTT. Translation: CAWSVLNGNQPQHF. Variable domain in full (rest from reference TRBV30 and TRBJ1-5): SQTIHQWPATLVQPVGSPLSLECTVEGTSNPNLYWYRQAAGRGLQLLFYSVGIGQISSEVPQNLSASRPQDRQFILSSKKLLLSDSGFYLCAWSVLNGNQPQHFGDGTRLSIL.

Note on this clonotype: One end of the junction varies from germline; a read error may be responsible. This rearrangement joins TRBV7-3 to TRBJ2-3; maybe TRBD1 (6 bases). The CDR3 is made up of 14 amino acids. CDR1 SGHTA and CDR2 FQGTGA come from the germline V gene. The CDR3 sequence is CASSGIGGTDTQYF. The CDR3 nucleotides are TGTGCCAGCAGCGGAATTGGGGGCACAGATACACAGTATTTT.

V usage is TRBV7-2 and J usage is TRBJ2-5; weak D call: TRBD1 (6 bases). This CDR3 region has 14 residues. Germline V gene data show CDR1 as SGHTA and CDR2 as FQGNSA. The V and J ends lost 3 bases and 0 bases respectively, with 8 bases between them. This CDR3 reads CASSFQGYQETQYF. The CDR3 coding sequence is TGTGCCAGCAGCTTTCAGGGGTACCAAGAGACCCAGTACTTC.

The chain carries TRBV20-1 and TRBJ1-5, with D perhaps TRBD1 (6 bases). Germline CDR1 and CDR2: DFQATT and SNEGSKA (reference sequence). V shed 5 bases and J shed 4 bases, with 18 bases lying between them. CDR3 length: 15 amino acids. CDR3 nucleotide sequence: TGCAGTGCTGCCAAGACAGGATCGTCAAATCAGCCCCAGCATTTT. Translation gives CSAAKTGSSNQPQHF.

This clonotype has only a few counts. This chain uses TRBV6-5 with TRBJ1-6; the D gene is possibly TRBD1 (5 bases). V was shortened by 0 bases and J by 13 bases, with 19 bases between the two germline ends. The germline gives CDR1 MNHEY, CDR2 SVGAGI. The CDR3 consists of 16 residues. Here the CDR3 DNA reads TGTGCCAGCAGTTACTCGGGTCGGGCAGGGAAGGCGCCCCTCCACTTT. Protein product: CASSYSGRAGKAPLHF.

This clonotype was observed a few times. The genes are TRBV4-2 and TRBJ2-6; 11 nucleotides line up with TRBD1. CDR1 is LGHNA, CDR2 YNFKEQ, per germline. This CDR3 region has 19 residues. Trimming cost V 1 base and J 1 base; bases outside gene matches: 6. The CDR3 nucleotides are TGTGCCAGCAGCCAAGGGGACAGGGGGAGGTTTTCTGGGGCCAACGTCCTGACTTTC. It codes for CASSQGDRGRFSGANVLTF.

The rearrangement uses TRBV28 and TRBJ2-3; TRBD2 agrees at 9 bases. CDR1 and CDR2 from the germline V gene are MDHEN and SYDVKM. This CDR3 contains 17 residues. The junction had 11 bases not matched to a gene; V was cut back by 6 bases and J by 1 base. CDR3 sequence: CASSGTSPSVGTDTQYF. Written as DNA, the CDR3 is TGTGCCAGCAGCGGGACTAGCCCATCAGTGGGCACAGATACGCAGTATTTT.

In regard to this clonotype: One end of the junction is discordant with germline, which a read error may explain. This sequence joins TRBV12-3 or TRBV12-4 and TRBJ2-3; D is possibly TRBD1 or TRBD2 (5 bases each). The CDR3 has 16 residues. CDR3 sequence: CASSSIKRGSTDMQYF. The CDR3 DNA reads as TGTGCCAGCAGTTCCATAAAGAGGGGTAGCACAGATATGCAGTATTTT.

The chain uses TRBV6-2 or TRBV6-3 and TRBJ1-1; no definite D call. This CDR3 contains 14 residues. CDR1 and CDR2 (germline): MNHEY, SVGEGT. V was trimmed by 0 bases and J by 8 bases, leaving 13 bases between them. CDR3 coding DNA: TGTGCCAGCAGTTACTCGATGACCCGGAGGGAAGCTTTCTTT. Translated, it gives CASSYSMTRREAFF.

In its sample, this clonotype was seen a few times. The CDR3 region has the DNA TGTGCCAGCAGGCCTACGCCCAGACAGGGCGTGGGAGAGACCCAGTACTTC. It codes for CASRPTPRQGVGETQYF. This rearrangement joins TRBV6-2 or TRBV6-3 to TRBJ2-5, with 7 bases identical to TRBD1. CDR1 is MNHEY and CDR2 is SVGEGT in the germline V gene. Trimming took 6 bases from V and 4 from J; bases not matched to a gene: 17. The CDR3 covers 17 residues.

CDR3 sequence (DNA): TGTGCCAGCAGTGTCAGGGGGCGCGAGCAGTACTTC. This encodes CASSVRGREQYF. This chain connects TRBV2 to TRBJ2-5, with 8 bases that match TRBD1. The J call is in doubt because the DNA end fits TRBJ2-7 better. CDR3 length equals 12 residues. Germline CDR1 is SNHLY and CDR2 is FYNNEI.

The chain has TRBV12-3 or TRBV12-4 and TRBJ1-4; 8 bases are shared with TRBD1. Trimming removed 5 bases from V and 4 bases from J; junction bases left unmatched: 3. The CDR3 runs to 14 residues. As DNA, the CDR3 is TGTGCCAGCAGTGAACAGGGGGTTAATGAAAAACTGTTTTTT. It codes for CASSEQGVNEKLFF.

J is TRBJ2-5 and V is TRBV6-1; TRBD1 agrees at 8 bases. CDR1 is MNHNS, CDR2 SASEGT, per germline. V lost 3 bases and J lost 4; bases outside the gene matches: 4. CDR3 length: 14 residues. As DNA, the CDR3 is TGTGCCAGCAGTGATCCGACAGGGGTAGAGACCCAGTACTTC. It translates to CASSDPTGVETQYF.

This clonotype was seen ten or more times. The J gene is TRBJ2-5, the V gene TRBV20-1; weak D call: TRBD2 (6 bases). V was cut by 3 bases and J by 5 bases, with 10 bases left in between. The CDR3 is 12 residues long. CDR1 and CDR2 from the germline V gene are DFQATT and SNEGSKA (reference sequence). Here the CDR3 reads CSASSGRETQYF. The DNA of the CDR3 is TGCAGTGCTAGCAGTGGGAGGGAGACCCAGTACTTC.

This clonotype was seen repeatedly, ten times or more. This chain connects TRBV7-3 to TRBJ2-7; D is possibly TRBD1 (5 bases). CDR1 and CDR2 (germline): SGHTA, FQGTGA. The CDR3 has 14 residues. Trimming removed 0 bases at V and 0 bases at J, with 6 bases between. CDR3 DNA: TGTGCCAGCAGCTTAACCGACAGCTCCTACGAGCAGTACTTC. Protein product: CASSLTDSSYEQYF.

In DNA form, the CDR3 reads TGTGCCAGCAGTTATACGATTTCGAACACTGAAGCTTTCTTT. The encoded protein is CASSYTISNTEAFF. V gene TRBV6-5 combines with J gene TRBJ1-1; D is unresolved. This CDR3 has 14 residues. V lost 3 bases, J lost 1 base, and 9 bases lay in between. Germline V gene data show CDR1 as MNHEY and CDR2 as SVGAGI.

V usage is TRBV28 and J usage is TRBJ1-2; 7 bases are a match to TRBD1. The CDR3 runs 13 residues. CDR1 is MDHEN and CDR2 is SYDVKM in the germline V gene. Trimming took 6 bases from V and 3 from J; bases not matched to a gene: 4. CDR3 residues: CASRPQGYYGYTF. CDR3 DNA sequence: TGTGCCAGCAGACCACAGGGGTACTATGGCTACACCTTC.